The 12 T cell receptor beta chains reported below all come from one sample, sequenced in a study of control samples from healthy donors and cancer patients. Clones were read by immunoSEQ multiplex PCR, and TCRdb kept only the in-frame ones, dropping some. The data contain fewer than 150,000 clones, 85% to 95% of them singletons. What was sequenced was blood. Receptors originate from a man between 18 and 35 years old in good health.

The chain employs TRBV6-1 and TRBJ1-6; tentatively, D is TRBD1 (5 bases). V lost 2 bases, J lost 8 bases, and 10 bases lay in between. The V gene's germline CDR1 is MNHNS and CDR2 SASEGT. This CDR3 contains 14 residues. The CDR3 DNA sequence: TGTGCCAGCAGTGAAAGAAGGGGCGATTCACCCCTCCACTTT. It translates to CASSERRGDSPLHF.

This clone came up a few times. The chain carries TRBV12-5 and TRBJ2-5; D is undetermined. Per the germline V gene, CDR1 is LGHNT and CDR2 is FRNRAP. The CDR3 length is 11 residues. In DNA form, the CDR3 reads TGTGCCAGTCAGATCGCGGAGACCCAGTACTTC. Residues: CASQIAETQYF.

The chain combines TRBV7-9 with TRBJ2-7, with D tentatively TRBD1 (6 bases). The CDR3 is 14 amino acids. Germline CDR1 is SEHNR and CDR2 is FQNEAQ (reference sequence). The V end was cut by 5 bases, the J end by 6 bases, with 17 bases between. CDR3 loop: CASSIQTGLSEQYF. The DNA for the CDR3 is TGTGCCAGCAGCATACAGACAGGTCTAAGCGAGCAGTACTTC.

This chain joins TRBV4-1 and TRBJ1-5, with D maybe TRBD1 (6 bases). V lost 4 bases, J lost 1 base, and 11 bases lay in between. The CDR3 consists of 15 residues. Germline V lookup: CDR1 MGHRA, CDR2 YSYEKL. CDR3 in amino acids: CASSPGGLSNQPQHF. The CDR3 DNA follows: TGCGCCAGCAGCCCCGGGGGCTTGAGCAATCAGCCCCAGCATTTT.

This rearrangement joins TRBV10-3 to TRBJ1-5; the D is unclear. Germline assignment: CDR1 ENHRY and CDR2 SYGVKD. The germline V and J ends were trimmed by 0 bases and 7 bases, with 7 bases remaining between them. The CDR3 is 13 amino acids. The CDR3 nucleotides read TGTGCCATCAGTGAGTCGGTACAGCAGCCCCAGCATTTT. Its protein is CAISESVQQPQHF.

The chain has TRBV5-7 and TRBJ1-4; D perhaps matches TRBD1 (5 bases). TRBV5-7 is an ORF; its function is uncertain. With 1 base removed from V and 8 bases from J, the gap between germline ends came to 15 bases. The CDR3 runs to 15 residues. The CDR3 reads CASSLRRGAWEKLFF. CDR3 bases: TGTGCCAGCAGCTTGAGGAGGGGAGCTTGGGAAAAACTGTTTTTT.

This chain connects TRBV10-2 to TRBJ2-2; 7 bases are shared with TRBD1. The CDR3 covers 14 residues. V was clipped by 7 bases and J by 7 bases; unmatched bases: 9. Germline V gene sequence: CDR1 WSHSY, CDR2 SAAADI. As DNA, the CDR3 is TGCGCCAGCACAGGCGACAGGGTAGACGGGGAGCTGTTTTTT. It codes for CASTGDRVDGELFF.

The rearrangement links TRBV13 to TRBJ2-7, with D possibly called TRBD1 or TRBD2 (5 bases each). Trimming stripped 6 bases from V and 5 bases from J, with 23 bases between. The CDR3 has 16 residues. CDR1 is PRHDT, CDR2 FYEKMQ, per germline (reference sequence). As DNA, the CDR3 is TGTGCCAGCAGTCGACCCGGGACGGCCATCGCTAACGAGCAGTACTTC. Protein sequence: CASSRPGTAIANEQYF.

The chain combines TRBV27 with TRBJ1-2, with D tentatively TRBD1 (6 bases). V dropped 4 bases and J dropped 2 bases, with 11 bases sitting between them. The CDR3 loop spans 14 amino acids. Germline V gene lookup returns CDR1 MNHEY and CDR2 SMNVEV (reference sequence). CDR3 nucleotides: TGTGCCAGCAGTTATATCGGACAGAACTATGGCTACACCTTC. Its protein product is CASSYIGQNYGYTF.

The V call is TRBV3-1 (or the pseudogene TRBV3-2), the J call TRBJ1-2, with 8 positions matching TRBD1. The CDR3 has 13 residues. Germline V gene data show CDR1 as LGHDT and CDR2 as YNNKEL (reference sequence). V lost 5 bases, J lost 8 bases, and 7 bases stayed unmatched. CDR3 amino acids: CASSATGARGYTF. CDR3 nucleotide sequence: TGTGCCAGCAGCGCGACAGGGGCACGGGGCTACACCTTC.

The rearrangement uses TRBV12-5 and TRBJ1-1; D is perhaps TRBD1 (6 bases). The ends were cut back, 4 bases at V and 3 bases at J, with 15 bases in the middle. This CDR3 spans 15 amino acids. The V gene's germline CDR1 is LGHNT and CDR2 FRNRAP. The CDR3 sequence: CASGSFTGGYTEAFF. CDR3 DNA sequence: TGTGCTAGTGGTTCCTTCACCGGGGGCTACACTGAAGCTTTCTTT.

The chain recombines TRBV5-4 with TRBJ2-2; 7 nucleotides agree with TRBD1. CDR1 and CDR2 from the germline V gene are SGHNT and YYREEE (reference sequence). The CDR3 contains 15 residues. Unmatched junction bases numbered 3, after V lost 3 bases and J lost 1 base. CDR3 in amino acids: CASSSGQVNTGELFF. CDR3 nucleotide sequence: TGTGCCAGCAGCTCCGGACAGGTGAACACCGGGGAGCTGTTTTTT.